These 30 T cell receptor beta chains originate from one sample sequenced in a study of CD8 T cells in ankylosing spondylitis. Overall study findings and caveats: Typical of ankylosing spondylitis blood, it appeared, was a TCR beta motif of several highly homologous variants.

No antigen has been identified for these receptors. TCRdb independently ran MiXCR on the 5' RACE reads; one entry per CDR3 protein. The table shows 500,000 to 650,000 distinct CDR3 sequences, with roughly 5.2% occurring only once. Sequenced input: blood, either unsorted or a sorted T cell fraction (not recorded which). All receptors come from a male donor with ankylosing spondylitis.

This clonotype was seen ten or more times. The CDR3 region has the DNA TGTGCCACCAGCAGAGAAAACAGGGGGTTGGAGACCCAGTACTTC. Encoded protein: CATSRENRGLETQYF. The rearrangement uses TRBV15 and TRBJ2-5; 8 bases agree with TRBD1. This CDR3 is built from 15 residues. V shed 0 bases and J 5 bases; nucleotides not matched to a gene: 5. The germline V gene encodes CDR1 LNHNV and CDR2 YYDKDF (reference sequence).

This clonotype showed up many times. The J gene is TRBJ2-3, the V gene TRBV7-2; TRBD2 is a possible D gene (6 bases). Germline V gene data show CDR1 as SGHTA and CDR2 as FQGNSA. Between the trimmed V and J ends, which lost 1 base and 5 bases, there was a span of 7 bases. The CDR3 is 13 residues long. The CDR3 spells CASSLGGEDTQYF. In DNA form, the CDR3 reads TGTGCCAGCAGCTTAGGGGGGGAAGATACGCAGTATTTT.

In this sample, this clonotype turned up a few times. V gene TRBV7-6 combines with J gene TRBJ2-2, with 7 bases identical to TRBD2. The germline V gene encodes CDR1 SGHVS and CDR2 FNYEAQ. CDR3 length: 17 amino acids. V trimming: 4 bases; J trimming: 3 bases; junction bases outside the gene matches: 11. The CDR3 sequence: CASSSSRLAIDTGELFF. The CDR3 region has the DNA TGTGCCAGCAGCTCGAGCCGACTAGCAATTGACACCGGGGAGCTGTTTTTT.

This clonotype was counted at least ten times. The chain carries TRBV11-2 and TRBJ1-2; TRBD1 aligns across 8 bases. This CDR3 comprises 16 residues. Germline trimming cut 5 bases from V and 6 bases from J; bases unmatched to any gene: 14. Germline CDR1 SGHAT, CDR2 FQNNGV. CDR3 DNA sequence: TGTGCCAGCAGCCTAGTCGGGGTTGGACAGGGAGATGGCTACACCTTC. It codes for CASSLVGVGQGDGYTF. The full variable domain, completed using reference TRBV11-2 and TRBJ1-2, is EAGVAQSPRYKIIEKRQSVAFWCNPISGHATLYWYQQILGQGPKLLIQFQNNGVVDDSQLPKDRFSAERLKGVDSTLKIQPAKLEDSAVYLCASSLVGVGQGDGYTFGSGTRLTVV.

This clonotype was found many times. This chain uses TRBV15 with TRBJ2-7; D is possibly TRBD1 or TRBD2 (5 bases each). The CDR3 is 12 residues long. V lost 4 bases and J lost 4, with 8 bases in between. Germline-derived CDR1 and CDR2 are LNHNV and YYDKDF (reference sequence). This CDR3 is CATSMGPYEQYF. The CDR3 DNA sequence: TGTGCCACCAGCATGGGACCGTACGAGCAGTACTTC.

The sample holds many counts of this clonotype. V usage is TRBV5-5 and J usage is TRBJ2-4; perhaps D is TRBD1 or TRBD2 (5 bases each). The CDR3 consists of 14 residues. The germline gives CDR1 SGHKS, CDR2 YYEKEE (reference sequence). Trimming cost V 2 bases and J 0 bases, with 6 bases left between them. The CDR3 sequence is CASSFGTAKNIQYF. The CDR3 DNA sequence: TGTGCCAGCAGCTTCGGGACAGCCAAAAACATTCAGTACTTC.

This clonotype occurred many times. The CDR3 nucleotides read TGTGCTAGTGGTTTGGGACCTCGGGGAGTCTATGGCTACACCTTC. It yields the protein CASGLGPRGVYGYTF. The chain employs TRBV12-5 and TRBJ1-2; D gene ambiguous. The CDR3 has 15 amino acids. Between the trimmed V and J ends, which lost 1 base and 4 bases, there was a span of 13 bases. The V gene's germline CDR1 is LGHNT and CDR2 FRNRAP.

This clonotype showed up many times. The chain couples TRBV20-1 to TRBJ2-4; the match to TRBD1 covers 8 bases. There are 14 residues in the CDR3. Germline V lookup: CDR1 DFQATT, CDR2 SNEGSKA (reference sequence). Unmatched junction bases numbered 5, after V lost 2 bases and J lost 5 bases. CDR3 in amino acids: CSARFAGQENIQYF. The CDR3 DNA reads TGCAGTGCTAGATTTGCGGGACAGGAAAACATTCAGTACTTC.

This clonotype came up many times. The rearrangement uses TRBV4-2 and TRBJ1-4; 7 bases fit TRBD1. The germline V gene encodes CDR1 LGHNA and CDR2 YNFKEQ. The CDR3 runs 15 residues. V shed 3 bases and J 6 bases; nucleotides not matched to a gene: 7. Written as DNA, the CDR3 is TGTGCCAGCAGCCATCGCGGGACAGCCGATGAAAAACTGTTTTTT. The encoded protein is CASSHRGTADEKLFF.

A note on this clonotype: This sequence may be a read error, since a much larger clone differs from it by one base. The genes are TRBV7-9 and TRBJ1-1; D uncertain. CDR1 SEHNR and CDR2 FQNEAQ come from the germline V gene (reference sequence). This CDR3 is 13 amino acids long. DNA of the CDR3: TGTGCCAGCAGGGCGTCTGGCGGCACTGAAACTTTCTTT. It is translated as CASRASGGTETFF.

This clonotype was seen many times. J is TRBJ2-7 and V is TRBV11-2, with TRBD2 matching 9 bases. Germline V lookup: CDR1 SGHAT, CDR2 FQNNGV. CDR3 size: 15 residues. The V segment lost 5 bases and the J segment 3 bases; nucleotides outside the gene matches: 8. The CDR3 bases are TGTGCCAGCAGCGTACGACTAGCGGAACTCTACGAGCAGTACTTC. This encodes CASSVRLAELYEQYF. Full variable domain (remainder filled in from reference TRBV11-2 and TRBJ2-7): EAGVAQSPRYKIIEKRQSVAFWCNPISGHATLYWYQQILGQGPKLLIQFQNNGVVDDSQLPKDRFSAERLKGVDSTLKIQPAKLEDSAVYLCASSVRLAELYEQYFGPGTRLTVT.

In this sample, this clonotype turned up many times. The chain employs TRBV3-1 and TRBJ1-3, with 7 bases identical to TRBD1. The CDR3 runs 15 residues. Germline V CDR1 and CDR2: LGHDT, YNNKEL (reference sequence). Unmatched junction bases numbered 6, after V lost 5 bases and J lost 2 bases. In DNA, the CDR3 is TGTGCCAGCAGCTCGGGGACAGCCCCTGGAAACACCATATATTTT. This sequence encodes CASSSGTAPGNTIYF.

This clonotype came up many times. V usage is TRBV4-2 and J usage is TRBJ2-2; TRBD2 aligns across 12 bases. This CDR3 spans 16 amino acids. With 2 bases clipped from V and 6 bases from J, the junction kept 4 bases outside the gene matches. Germline loops: CDR1 LGHNA, CDR2 YNFKEQ. CDR3 sequence: CASSQRLAGVPGELFF. The CDR3 DNA is TGTGCCAGCAGCCAACGACTAGCGGGGGTTCCCGGGGAGCTGTTTTTT.

This clonotype was counted at least ten times. This chain joins TRBV12-3 or TRBV12-4 and TRBJ1-6; 8 nucleotides agree with TRBD1. This CDR3 spans 14 amino acids. The V segment lost 5 bases and the J segment 9 bases; nucleotides outside the gene matches: 6. In nucleotides, the CDR3 is TGTGCCAGCAGTATCGGACAGGGCACTTCACCCCTCCACTTT. It codes for CASSIGQGTSPLHF.

This clonotype has just a few counts. This chain connects TRBV5-1 to TRBJ2-7; D perhaps matches TRBD1 (5 bases). Germline V CDR1 and CDR2: SGHRS, YFSETQ. The CDR3 has 16 residues. Trimming cost V 1 base and J 2 bases, with 16 bases left between them. The CDR3, as DNA: TGCGCCAGCAGCTTGCACCCCCGGGCAGGGACCTACGAGCAGTACTTC. As protein: CASSLHPRAGTYEQYF.

This clonotype showed up just a few times. This chain uses TRBV7-3 with TRBJ2-2; 7 nucleotides agree with TRBD2. Germline values: CDR1 SGHTA, CDR2 FQGTGA. This CDR3 is 16 amino acids long. V dropped 5 bases and J dropped 4; count of bases not matched to a gene: 10. CDR3 residues: CASSPTGGGFTGELFF. As DNA, the CDR3 is TGTGCCAGCAGCCCGACTGGCGGGGGATTCACCGGGGAGCTGTTTTTT.

This clonotype was observed at least ten times. The chain recombines TRBV9 with TRBJ2-7; D not resolved. The CDR3 is 14 amino acids. CDR1 is SGDLS and CDR2 is YYNGEE in the germline V gene. Trimming cost V 0 bases and J 2 bases, with 9 bases left between them. The CDR3 DNA is TGTGCCAGCAGCGTAGACCCAGGAACCTACGAGCAGTACTTC. It translates to CASSVDPGTYEQYF.

In this sample, this clonotype turned up many times. J is TRBJ2-3 and V is TRBV7-2, with D unresolved. The CDR3 loop spans 13 amino acids. V was cut by 3 bases and J by 10 bases, with 14 bases left in between. Germline V CDR1 and CDR2: SGHTA, FQGNSA. The CDR3 region is CASSFGTSYPQYF. The CDR3 nucleotides are TGTGCCAGCAGCTTCGGAACGTCGTATCCGCAGTATTTT.

DNA for the CDR3: TGTGCCAGCAGCTCCCAAACGCGCGGGGCCAACGTCCTGACTTTC. Its translation: CASSSQTRGANVLTF. V usage is TRBV3-1 and J usage is TRBJ2-6; D call uncertain. The germline CDR1 and CDR2 sequences are LGHDT and YNNKEL (reference sequence). The CDR3 is made up of 15 amino acids. Trimming shortened V by 5 bases and J by 4 bases, and 12 bases separated the two germline ends.

This clonotype has at least ten counts. The chain combines TRBV5-1 with TRBJ1-1; 8 bases map to TRBD1. Trimming cost V 3 bases and J 1 base; bases outside gene matches: 2. Germline V lookup: CDR1 SGHRS, CDR2 YFSETQ. This CDR3 has 14 amino acids. The CDR3 here is CASSWGTGNTEAFF. CDR3 nucleotides: TGCGCCAGCAGCTGGGGGACAGGGAACACTGAAGCTTTCTTT. Full variable domain (remainder filled in from reference TRBV5-1 and TRBJ1-1): KAGVTQTPRYLIKTRGQQVTLSCSPISGHRSVSWYQQTPGQGLQFLFEYFSETQRNKGNFPGRFSGRQFSNSRSEMNVSTLELGDSALYLCASSWGTGNTEAFFGQGTRLTVV.

This clonotype came up many times. This rearrangement joins TRBV5-1 to TRBJ2-3; D tentatively fits TRBD1 or TRBD2 (5 bases each). CDR1 and CDR2 from the germline V gene are SGHRS and YFSETQ. V was pared by 1 base and J by 4 bases, with 16 bases between. The CDR3 covers 16 residues. The CDR3 DNA follows: TGCGCCAGCAGCTTGTGGGGGATCAGATTCGCAGATACGCAGTATTTT. This gives the protein CASSLWGIRFADTQYF.

This clonotype has a count of ten or more. V usage is TRBV5-5 and J usage is TRBJ2-7; D is tentatively TRBD1 or TRBD2 (5 bases each). CDR3 size: 11 residues. Trimming shortened V by 7 bases and J by 2 bases, and 7 bases separated the two germline ends. Germline V gives CDR1 SGHKS, CDR2 YYEKEE (reference sequence). The CDR3 spells CASGGTYEQYF. In nucleotides, the CDR3 is TGTGCCAGCGGGGGAACCTACGAGCAGTACTTC.

This clonotype was observed at least ten times. This rearrangement joins TRBV6-5 to TRBJ2-6; a possible D gene is TRBD1 (6 bases). The V end lost 2 bases, the J end lost 1 base, and 6 bases lay between the germline ends. Germline V lookup: CDR1 MNHEY, CDR2 SVGAGI. CDR3 length: 15 residues. The chain's CDR3 is CASSYTGSGANVLTF. CDR3 nucleotides: TGTGCCAGCAGTTACACAGGGTCTGGGGCCAACGTCCTGACTTTC.

This clonotype has a handful of counts. This chain links TRBV9 with TRBJ2-5; 8 bases match TRBD1. The germline gives CDR1 SGDLS, CDR2 YYNGEE. The CDR3 sequence is 16 residues long. The junction had 9 bases not matched to a gene; V was cut back by 0 bases and J by 5 bases. The CDR3 sequence: CASSVGGQGALETQYF. The CDR3 DNA sequence: TGTGCCAGCAGCGTAGGAGGTCAGGGGGCACTGGAGACCCAGTACTTC.

This clonotype was detected many times. The genes are TRBV20-1 and TRBJ2-7; D is uncertain. The CDR3 totals 15 residues. Germline V gives CDR1 DFQATT, CDR2 SNEGSKA (reference sequence). With 0 bases removed from V and 0 bases from J, the gap between germline ends came to 12 bases. This CDR3 reads CSARDQGQHSYEQYF. DNA of the CDR3: TGCAGTGCTAGAGACCAAGGGCAGCACTCCTACGAGCAGTACTTC.

This clonotype has at least ten counts. V is TRBV7-9 and J is TRBJ1-1; TRBD1 might be the D (6 bases). V dropped 5 bases and J dropped 2 bases, with 18 bases sitting between them. Germline V gives CDR1 SEHNR, CDR2 FQNEAQ (reference sequence). This CDR3 contains 16 residues. CDR3: CASSPPSTGRNTEAFF. In DNA form, the CDR3 reads TGTGCCAGCAGCCCACCCTCGACAGGTCGTAACACTGAAGCTTTCTTT.

CDR3 region: CSARALNWYQETQYF. The CDR3 DNA reads TGCAGTGCTAGAGCCCTAAATTGGTACCAAGAGACCCAGTACTTC. This chain links TRBV20-1 with TRBJ2-5; D not resolved. Germline-derived CDR1 and CDR2 are DFQATT and SNEGSKA (reference sequence). V dropped 1 base and J dropped 0 bases, with 12 bases sitting between them. The CDR3 length is 15 residues.

This clonotype was counted ten times or more. This sequence joins TRBV20-1 and TRBJ1-3; TRBD1 might be the D (5 bases). V was shortened by 4 bases and J by 2 bases, with 9 bases between the two germline ends. The CDR3 spans 13 residues. Germline CDR1 and CDR2: DFQATT and SNEGSKA (reference sequence). This chain's CDR3 is CSATGNPGNTIYF. Written as DNA, the CDR3 is TGCAGTGCTACAGGGAACCCTGGAAACACCATATATTTT.

This clonotype appeared a few times. The J gene is TRBJ1-2, the V gene TRBV20-1; 7 bases agree with TRBD1. The length of the CDR3 is 14 residues. Germline V gene sequence: CDR1 DFQATT, CDR2 SNEGSKA (reference sequence). V lost 3 bases, J lost 4 bases, and 8 bases stayed unmatched. In DNA form, the CDR3 reads TGCAGTGCTAGTTTTCAGCGACAGGGCTATGGCTACACCTTC. Its protein is CSASFQRQGYGYTF.

The chain is built from TRBV14 and TRBJ1-1; no firm D call. This CDR3 is 13 amino acids long. Looked up from germline, CDR1 is SGHDN and CDR2 is FVKESK. Trimming stripped 1 base from V and 5 bases from J, with 8 bases between. DNA for the CDR3: TGTGCCAGCAGCCAAGGGTTATCGACTGAAGCTTTCTTT. It specifies CASSQGLSTEAFF.